A selection of T cell receptor beta chains follows, all from one sample in a study of blood T cell repertoires in COVID-19. The method was immunoSEQ multiplex PCR; TCRdb's version includes in-frame clones alone and lacks a portion of them. The repertoire consists of some 170,000 clones, with roughly four fifths occurring once and the leading ten covering about 11%. Sequences were obtained from peripheral blood. The receptors here all came from a human donor in a cohort sampled during active COVID-19. Each CDR3 is given with its conserved first and last residue. Each record gives: J gene, D gene, CDR3 length, V gene, clone size, CDR3 DNA, CDR3 protein. The D gene is left open where the match is weak. Some rows mark clone size as missing; the rest say once, few, many or name a class of expanded clone.

TRBJ2-5,-,15,TRBV5-1,-,TGCGCCAGCAGCAGGACAGTCCCAACACAAGAGACCCAGTACTTC,CASSRTVPTQETQYF
TRBJ1-2,TRBD1,13,TRBV20-1,-,TGCAGTGCTAGTCCCGGGACAGGGGTCGGCTACACCTTC,CSASPGTGVGYTF
TRBJ2-1,-,15,TRBV4-3,-,TGCGCCAGCAGCCAAGCGGTCTCCCGAGGGAATGAGCAGTTCTTC,CASSQAVSRGNEQFF
TRBJ2-3,TRBD2,15,TRBV9,-,TGTGCCAGCAGCGTAGGGGGAGGGCCTGGAGATACGCAGTATTTT,CASSVGGGPGDTQYF
TRBJ1-4,TRBD1,15,TRBV5-1,-,TGCGCCAGCAGTCCTGACGGGACAGGCCGGGAAAAACTGTTTTTT,CASSPDGTGREKLFF
TRBJ2-3,-,16,TRBV14,-,TGTGCCAGCAGCCAAGTGCCGTTAACTAGCACAGATACGCAGTATTTT,CASSQVPLTSTDTQYF
TRBJ1-1,-,19,TRBV28,-,TGTGCCAGCAGTTTACCTCCTTTGTGGCAGGGGTCCGGGTACACTGAAGCTTTCTTT,CASSLPPLWQGSGYTEAFF
TRBJ2-3,TRBD2,14,TRBV28,-,TGTGCCAGCAGTTTAGCGGGGGAAACCGATACGCAGTATTTT,CASSLAGETDTQYF
TRBJ2-3,TRBD2,16,TRBV11-2,-,TGTGCCAGCAGCTCCGTACGTGGGGGGGGTGGCCGCACGCAGTATTTT,CASSSVRGGGGRTQYF
TRBJ2-2,TRBD1,19,TRBV2,-,TGTGCCAGCAGCTTGCGCCGGGACAGAAATAGACTTAACCCCGGGGAGCTGTTTTTT,CASSLRRDRNRLNPGELFF
TRBJ2-1,-,11,TRBV20-1,-,TGCGTGCCCGTAGGGAGCAATGAGCAGTTCTTC,CVPVGSNEQFF
TRBJ1-1,-,15,TRBV18,-,TGTGCCAGCTCACCACCAGCGACAGCCAACACTGAAGCTTTCTTT,CASSPPATANTEAFF
TRBJ1-2,-,10,TRBV6-5,-,TGTGCAACCGGGGGAGGTGGCTACACTTTC,CATGGGGYTF
TRBJ1-2,TRBD1,13,TRBV30,-,TGTGCCTGGAGTGGCGACAGGGGGCTTGGCTACACCTTC,CAWSGDRGLGYTF
TRBJ1-5,TRBD1,15,TRBV5-5,-,TGTGCCAGCAGCTTGGAATCGACAGGGAATCAGCCCCAGCATTTT,CASSLESTGNQPQHF
TRBJ1-1,-,14,TRBV4-1,-,TGCGCCAGCAGCCAAGTCAGTGAGGCCACTGAAGCTTTCTTT,CASSQVSEATEAFF
TRBJ1-5,TRBD1,17,TRBV30,-,TGTGCCTGGAGTGGGCCTTTCGGGACAGGGGGCGGGCAGCCCCAGCATTTT,CAWSGPFGTGGGQPQHF
TRBJ1-2,-,16,TRBV4-1,-,TGCGCCAGCAGCCAAACCTCGGGGAGTCCGGGCCAGGGCTACACCTTC,CASSQTSGSPGQGYTF
TRBJ2-7,-,15,TRBV9,-,TGTGCCAGCAGCGCGAGCACGGGTGGGGGCTCCGAGCAGTACTTC,CASSASTGGGSEQYF
TRBJ1-1,-,13,TRBV7-2,-,TGTGCCAGTCACCAGGGGATGAACACTGAAGCTTTCTTT,CASHQGMNTEAFF
TRBJ2-5,TRBD2,15,TRBV10-3,few,TGTGCCATCAGCCCCGGGACTAGCGGGCAAGAGACCCAGTACTTC,CAISPGTSGQETQYF
TRBJ2-6,TRBD2,20,TRBV4-3,-,TGCGCCAGCAGCCAAGAGATGGAAGGTAGGAGCGGGACGGGGGCCAACGTCCTGACTTTC,CASSQEMEGRSGTGANVLTF
TRBJ2-4,-,16,TRBV6-1,-,TGTGCCAGCAGTGGGTTTGACAGACTAGCCAAAAACATTCAGTACTTC,CASSGFDRLAKNIQYF